This note documents a single T cell receptor (beta chain) sequence. Germline CDR1 SGHTA, CDR2 FQGNSA. This CDR3 has 12 residues. V gave up 3 bases and J gave up 3 bases, with 6 bases separating them. The data were taken from a study of type 1 and type 2 diabetes patients. PCR was run on genomic DNA. Multiplex PCR with 30 forward and 13 reverse primers amplified the TCR beta CDR3. A single record per CDR3 protein comes from TCRdb applying MiXCR to the multiplex PCR reads. The table has about 270,000 distinct CDR3 sequences, roughly 50% seen once. The receptor was derived from a man between 18 and 35 years old with type 2 diabetes. Sequencing was done on a sample of peripheral blood mononuclear cells (PBMCs). This rearrangement joins TRBV7-2 to TRBJ2-7, with D unclear. The CDR3 DNA sequence: TGTGCCAGCAGCTTTAGCAGCTACGAGCAGTACTTC. Protein sequence: CASSFSSYEQYF.